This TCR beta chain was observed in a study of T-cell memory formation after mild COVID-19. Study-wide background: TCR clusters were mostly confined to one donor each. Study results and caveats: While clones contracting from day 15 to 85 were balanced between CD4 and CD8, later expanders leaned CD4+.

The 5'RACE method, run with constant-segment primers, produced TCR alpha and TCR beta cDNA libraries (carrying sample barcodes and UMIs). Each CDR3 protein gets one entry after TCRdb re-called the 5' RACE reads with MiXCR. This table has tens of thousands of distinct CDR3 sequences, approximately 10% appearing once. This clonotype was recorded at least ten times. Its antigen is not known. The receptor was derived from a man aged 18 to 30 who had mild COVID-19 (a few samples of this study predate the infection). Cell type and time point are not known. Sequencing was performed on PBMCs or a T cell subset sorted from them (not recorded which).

CDR3 bases: TGCAGTGCTAGAGATTTGCCGGGACAGCCGTATGGCTACACCTTC. It yields the protein CSARDLPGQPYGYTF. The chain uses TRBV20-1 and TRBJ1-2; 7 bases align to TRBD1. This CDR3 is built from 15 residues. V gave up 0 bases and J gave up 5 bases; unmatched junction bases: 9. Per the germline V gene, CDR1 is DFQATT and CDR2 is SNEGSKA (reference sequence).